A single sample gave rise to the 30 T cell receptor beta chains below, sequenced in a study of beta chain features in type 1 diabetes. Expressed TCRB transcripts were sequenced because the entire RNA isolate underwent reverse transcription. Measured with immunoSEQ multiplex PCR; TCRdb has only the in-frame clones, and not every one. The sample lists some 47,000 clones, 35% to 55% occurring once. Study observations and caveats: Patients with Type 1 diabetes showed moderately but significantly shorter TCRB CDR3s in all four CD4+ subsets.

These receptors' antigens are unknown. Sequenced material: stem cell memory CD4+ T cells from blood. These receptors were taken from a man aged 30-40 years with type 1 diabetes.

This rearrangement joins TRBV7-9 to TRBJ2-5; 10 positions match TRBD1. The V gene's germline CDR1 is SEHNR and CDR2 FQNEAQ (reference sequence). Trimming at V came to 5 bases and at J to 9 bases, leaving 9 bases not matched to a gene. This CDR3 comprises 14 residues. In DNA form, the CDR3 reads TGTGCCAGCAGCAAGACAGGGGGCCGAGCGGCCCAGTACTTC. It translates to CASSKTGGRAAQYF.

As DNA, the CDR3 is TGTGCCAGCTCCCGCCTAGAGGTTGGCTACACCTTC. Translation gives CASSRLEVGYTF. This chain links TRBV2 with TRBJ1-2; D is unclear. The CDR3 length is 12 residues. Trimming removed 8 bases from V and 7 bases from J, with 14 bases in between. Germline values: CDR1 SNHLY, CDR2 FYNNEI.

For the CDR3, the DNA is TGCGCCAGCAGCCAAGGGACTAGCGGTTACAATGAGCAGTTCTTC. This codes for CASSQGTSGYNEQFF. The chain is built from TRBV4-3 and TRBJ2-1, with TRBD2 matching 10 bases. The CDR3 loop spans 15 amino acids. The germline V gene encodes CDR1 LGHNA and CDR2 YSLEER. J gave up 4 bases and V 1 base, and 1 base lay outside the gene matches.

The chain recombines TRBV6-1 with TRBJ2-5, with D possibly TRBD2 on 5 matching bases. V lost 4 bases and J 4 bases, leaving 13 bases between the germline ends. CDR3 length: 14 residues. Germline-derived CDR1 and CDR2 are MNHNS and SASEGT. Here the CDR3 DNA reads TGTGCCAGCAGTGTCGTCGGAGGCTTAGAGACCCAGTACTTC. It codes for CASSVVGGLETQYF.

CDR3 loop: CASKRTSRTDTQYF. The DNA of the CDR3 is TGTGCCAGCAAGCGGACTAGCAGAACAGATACGCAGTATTTT. The V and J genes are TRBV2 and TRBJ2-3; TRBD2 matches 8 bases. Germline V lookup: CDR1 SNHLY, CDR2 FYNNEI. V lost 7 bases and J lost 3; bases outside the gene matches: 6. The CDR3 has 14 residues. The complete variable domain, with remaining parts taken from reference TRBV2 and TRBJ2-3, reads EPEVTQTPSHQVTQMGQEVILRCVPISNHLYFYWYRQILGQKVEFLVSFYNNEISEKSEIFDDQFSVERPDGSNFTLKIRSTKLEDSAMYFCASKRTSRTDTQYFGPGTRLTVL.

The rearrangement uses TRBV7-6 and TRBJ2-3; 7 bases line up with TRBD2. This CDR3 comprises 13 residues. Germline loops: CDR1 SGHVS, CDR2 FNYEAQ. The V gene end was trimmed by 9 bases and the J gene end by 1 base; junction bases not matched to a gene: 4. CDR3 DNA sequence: TGTGCCAGTGGACTAGGCGGCACAGATACGCAGTATTTT. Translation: CASGLGGTDTQYF.

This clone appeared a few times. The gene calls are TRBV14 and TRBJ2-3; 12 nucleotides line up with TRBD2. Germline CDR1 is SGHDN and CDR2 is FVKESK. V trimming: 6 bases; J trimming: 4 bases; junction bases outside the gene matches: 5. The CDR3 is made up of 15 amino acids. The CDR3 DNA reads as TGTGCCAGCAGACGGACTAGCGGGACCCCAGATACGCAGTATTTT. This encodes CASRRTSGTPDTQYF. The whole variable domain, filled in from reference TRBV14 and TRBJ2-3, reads EAGVTQFPSHSVIEKGQTVTLRCDPISGHDNLYWYRRVMGKEIKFLLHFVKESKQDESGMPNNRFLAERTGGTYSTLKVQPAELEDSGVYFCASRRTSGTPDTQYFGPGTRLTVL.

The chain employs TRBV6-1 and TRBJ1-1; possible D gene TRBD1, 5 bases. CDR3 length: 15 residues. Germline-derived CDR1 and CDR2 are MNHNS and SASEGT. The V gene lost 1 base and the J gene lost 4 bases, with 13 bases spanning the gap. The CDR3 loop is CASSEELQALTEAFF. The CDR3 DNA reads TGTGCCAGCAGTGAAGAACTACAGGCGCTCACTGAAGCTTTCTTT.

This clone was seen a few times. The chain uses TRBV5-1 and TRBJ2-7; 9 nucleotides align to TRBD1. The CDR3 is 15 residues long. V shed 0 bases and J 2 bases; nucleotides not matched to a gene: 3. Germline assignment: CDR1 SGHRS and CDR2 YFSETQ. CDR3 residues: CASSLAGTGTYEQYF. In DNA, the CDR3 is TGCGCCAGCAGCTTGGCGGGGACAGGGACCTACGAGCAGTACTTC.

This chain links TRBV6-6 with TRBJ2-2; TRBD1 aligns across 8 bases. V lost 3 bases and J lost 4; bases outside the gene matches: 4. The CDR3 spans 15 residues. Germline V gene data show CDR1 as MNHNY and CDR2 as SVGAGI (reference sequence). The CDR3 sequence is CASSYLTGGTGELFF. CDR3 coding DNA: TGTGCCAGCAGTTATCTAACAGGGGGCACCGGGGAGCTGTTTTTT.

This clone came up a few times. In DNA, the CDR3 is TGTGCCAGCCGGGACAGCAGCTTTGAAGCTTTCTTT. The encoded protein is CASRDSSFEAFF. This chain joins TRBV7-9 and TRBJ1-1; 7 bases fit TRBD1. The length of the CDR3 is 12 residues. The germline gives CDR1 SEHNR, CDR2 FQNEAQ (reference sequence). V dropped 8 bases and J dropped 7; count of bases not matched to a gene: 7.

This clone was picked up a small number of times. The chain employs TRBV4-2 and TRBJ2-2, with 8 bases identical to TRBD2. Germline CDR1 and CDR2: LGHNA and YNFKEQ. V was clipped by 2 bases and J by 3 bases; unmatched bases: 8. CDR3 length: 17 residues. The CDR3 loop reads CASSQTPGTRHTGELFF. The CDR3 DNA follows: TGTGCCAGCAGCCAAACGCCCGGGACTAGGCACACCGGGGAGCTGTTTTTT.

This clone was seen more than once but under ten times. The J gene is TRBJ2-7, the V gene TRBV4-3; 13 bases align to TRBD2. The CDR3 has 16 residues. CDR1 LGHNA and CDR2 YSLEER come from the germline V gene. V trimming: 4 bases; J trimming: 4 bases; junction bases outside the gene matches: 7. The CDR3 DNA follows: TGCGCCAGCAGCCGAGAACTAGCGGGAGGGAGATACGAGCAGTACTTC. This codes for CASSRELAGGRYEQYF.

The CDR3 nucleotides read TGTGCCAGCAGCCAGACAAAGTACCAAGAGACCCAGTACTTC. Its protein is CASSQTKYQETQYF. The genes are TRBV7-2 and TRBJ2-5; no clear D gene. Germline CDR1 reads SGHTA; CDR2 reads FQGNSA. The length of the CDR3 is 14 residues. Between the trimmed V and J ends, which lost 5 bases and 0 bases, there was a span of 10 bases.

The CDR3 DNA is TGTGCCAGCTCACTAACGACGGACTTCACAGATACGCAGTATTTT. Translation: CASSLTTDFTDTQYF. The genes are TRBV18 and TRBJ2-3; D possibly corresponds to TRBD2 (5 bases). CDR1 KGHSH and CDR2 LQKENI come from the germline V gene. The CDR3 consists of 15 residues. The germline V and J ends were trimmed by 4 bases and 2 bases, with 13 bases remaining between them.

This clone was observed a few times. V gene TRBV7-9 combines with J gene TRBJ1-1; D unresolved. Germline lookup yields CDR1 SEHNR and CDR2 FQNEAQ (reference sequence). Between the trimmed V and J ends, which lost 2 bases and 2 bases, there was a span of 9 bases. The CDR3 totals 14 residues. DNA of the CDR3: TGTGCCAGCAGCTTAACGCAGACTAACACTGAAGCTTTCTTT. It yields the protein CASSLTQTNTEAFF.

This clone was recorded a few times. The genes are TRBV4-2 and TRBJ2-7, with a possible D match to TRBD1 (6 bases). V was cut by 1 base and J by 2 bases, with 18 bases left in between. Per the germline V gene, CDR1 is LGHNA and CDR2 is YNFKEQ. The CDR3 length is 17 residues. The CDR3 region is CASSQGTSGQSTYEQYF. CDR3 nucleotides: TGTGCCAGCAGCCAAGGAACATCGGGACAAAGTACCTACGAGCAGTACTTC.

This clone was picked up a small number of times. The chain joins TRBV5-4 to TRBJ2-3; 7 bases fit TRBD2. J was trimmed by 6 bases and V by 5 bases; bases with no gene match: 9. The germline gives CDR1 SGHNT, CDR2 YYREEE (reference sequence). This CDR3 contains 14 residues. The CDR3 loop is CASRGPGTKDTQYF. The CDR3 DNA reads TGTGCCAGCAGGGGACCCGGGACTAAGGATACGCAGTATTTT. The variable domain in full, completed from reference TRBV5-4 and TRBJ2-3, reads ETGVTQSPTHLIKTRGQQVTLRCSSQSGHNTVSWYQQALGQGPQFIFQYYREEENGRGNFPPRFSGLQFPNYSSELNVNALELDDSALYLCASRGPGTKDTQYFGPGTRLTVL.

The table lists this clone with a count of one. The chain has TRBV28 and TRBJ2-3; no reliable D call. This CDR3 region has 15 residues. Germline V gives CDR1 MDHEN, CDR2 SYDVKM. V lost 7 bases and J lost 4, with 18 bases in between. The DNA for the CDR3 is TGTGCCAGCAATTCAAGACGGAGTAGCTCAGATACGCAGTATTTT. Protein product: CASNSRRSSSDTQYF.

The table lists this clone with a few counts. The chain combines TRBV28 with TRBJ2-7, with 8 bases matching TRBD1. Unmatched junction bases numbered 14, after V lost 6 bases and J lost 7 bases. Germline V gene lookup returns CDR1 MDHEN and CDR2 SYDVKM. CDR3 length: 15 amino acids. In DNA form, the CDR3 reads TGTGCCAGCAGCTCTTCTGGCAGGGGGCGAGGAGAGCAGTACTTC. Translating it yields CASSSSGRGRGEQYF.

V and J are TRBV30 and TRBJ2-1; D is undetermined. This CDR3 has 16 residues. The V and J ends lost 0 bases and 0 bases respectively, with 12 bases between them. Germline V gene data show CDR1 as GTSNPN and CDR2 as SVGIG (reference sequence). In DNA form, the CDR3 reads TGTGCCTGGAGTGTAGTCCCTCTGAGCTCCTACAATGAGCAGTTCTTC. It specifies CAWSVVPLSSYNEQFF.

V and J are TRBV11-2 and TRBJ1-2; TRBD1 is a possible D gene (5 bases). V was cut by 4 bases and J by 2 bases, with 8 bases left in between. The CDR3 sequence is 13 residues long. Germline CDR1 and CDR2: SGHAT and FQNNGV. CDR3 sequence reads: CASSSQGNYGYTF. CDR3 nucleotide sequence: TGTGCCAGCAGCTCCCAGGGCAACTATGGCTACACCTTC.

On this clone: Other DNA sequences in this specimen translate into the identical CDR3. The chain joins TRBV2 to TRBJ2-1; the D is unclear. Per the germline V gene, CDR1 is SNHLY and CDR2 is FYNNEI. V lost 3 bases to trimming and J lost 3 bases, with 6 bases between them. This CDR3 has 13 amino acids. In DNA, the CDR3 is TGTGCCAGCAGTGAGAGTAGCTACAATGAGCAGTTCTTC. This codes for CASSESSYNEQFF.

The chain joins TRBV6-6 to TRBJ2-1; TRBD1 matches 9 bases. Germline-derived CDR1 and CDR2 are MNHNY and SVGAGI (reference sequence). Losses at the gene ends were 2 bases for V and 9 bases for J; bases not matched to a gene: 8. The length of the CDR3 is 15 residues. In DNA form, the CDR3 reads TGTGCCAGCAGTTACCTGATACAGGGGGCGAGTGAGCAGTTCTTC. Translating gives CASSYLIQGASEQFF.

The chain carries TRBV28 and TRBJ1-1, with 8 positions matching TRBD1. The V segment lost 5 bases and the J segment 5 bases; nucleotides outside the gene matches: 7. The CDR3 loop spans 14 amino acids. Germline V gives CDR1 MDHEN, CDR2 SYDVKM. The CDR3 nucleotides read TGTGCCAGCAGTAGCGGACAGGGTGCAACTGAAGCTTTCTTT. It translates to CASSSGQGATEAFF.

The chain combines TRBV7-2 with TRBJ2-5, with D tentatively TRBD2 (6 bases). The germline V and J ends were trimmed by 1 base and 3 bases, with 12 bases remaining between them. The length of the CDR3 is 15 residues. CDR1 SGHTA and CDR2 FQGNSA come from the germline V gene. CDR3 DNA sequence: TGTGCCAGCAGCTTAGTTCCGGGGGAGGAAGAGACCCAGTACTTC. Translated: CASSLVPGEEETQYF.

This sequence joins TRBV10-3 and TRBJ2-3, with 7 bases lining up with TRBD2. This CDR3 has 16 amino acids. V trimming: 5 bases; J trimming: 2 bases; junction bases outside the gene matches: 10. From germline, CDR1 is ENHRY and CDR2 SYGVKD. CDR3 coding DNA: TGTGCCATCAGTCACAGCCCTAGCGGCTACACAGATACGCAGTATTTT. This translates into CAISHSPSGYTDTQYF.

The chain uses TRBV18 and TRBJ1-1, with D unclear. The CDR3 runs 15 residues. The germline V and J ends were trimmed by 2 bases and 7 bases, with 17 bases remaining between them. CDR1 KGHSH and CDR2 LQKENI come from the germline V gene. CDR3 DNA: TGTGCCAGCTCACCAAGGGCAGAGGGATCTGATGAAGCTTTCTTT. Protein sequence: CASSPRAEGSDEAFF.

The CDR3 sequence is CASSRGLAVGTGELFF. The CDR3 DNA reads TGCGCCAGCAGCCGCGGACTAGCGGTGGGCACCGGGGAGCTGTTTTTT. This chain joins TRBV5-1 and TRBJ2-2, with 10 bases fitting TRBD2. Germline V gives CDR1 SGHRS, CDR2 YFSETQ. CDR3 length equals 16 residues. The V gene end was trimmed by 4 bases and the J gene end by 4 bases; junction bases not matched to a gene: 7.

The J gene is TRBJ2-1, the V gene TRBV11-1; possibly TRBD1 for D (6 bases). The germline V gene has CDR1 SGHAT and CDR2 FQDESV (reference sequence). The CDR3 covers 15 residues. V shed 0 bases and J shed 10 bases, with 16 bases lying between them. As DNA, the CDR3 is TGTGCCAGCAGCTTAGCGCTGCAGGGGATATGGGAGCAGTTCTTC. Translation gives CASSLALQGIWEQFF.